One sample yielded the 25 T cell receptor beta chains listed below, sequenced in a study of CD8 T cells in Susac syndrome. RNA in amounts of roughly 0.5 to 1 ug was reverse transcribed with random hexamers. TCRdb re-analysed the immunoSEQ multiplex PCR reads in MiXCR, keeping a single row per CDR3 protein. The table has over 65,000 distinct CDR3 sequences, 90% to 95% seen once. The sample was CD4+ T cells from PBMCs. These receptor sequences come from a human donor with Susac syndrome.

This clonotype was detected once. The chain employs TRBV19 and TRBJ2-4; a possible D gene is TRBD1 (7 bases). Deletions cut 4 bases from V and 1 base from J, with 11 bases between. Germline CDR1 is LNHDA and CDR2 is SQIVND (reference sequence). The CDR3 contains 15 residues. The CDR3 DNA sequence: TGTGCCAGTAGTACTCAGGGGGGCGCCAAAAACATTCAGTACTTC. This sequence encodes CASSTQGGAKNIQYF.

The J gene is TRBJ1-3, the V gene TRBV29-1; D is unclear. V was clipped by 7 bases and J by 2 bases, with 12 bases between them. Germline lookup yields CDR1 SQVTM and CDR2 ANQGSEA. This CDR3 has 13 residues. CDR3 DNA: TGCAGCGCTACCCTCGGGGCTGGAAACACCATATATTTT. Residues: CSATLGAGNTIYF.

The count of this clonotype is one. The CDR3 DNA reads TGCGCCAGCAGTCAATACCGGGGACAGGGGGGAATGAACACTGAAGCTTTCTTT. Translating gives CASSQYRGQGGMNTEAFF. J is TRBJ1-1 and V is TRBV23-1; TRBD1 matches at 11 bases. TRBV23-1 falls under the ORF class, with uncertain function. Trimming cost V 1 base and J 0 bases; bases outside gene matches: 7. This CDR3 comprises 18 residues.

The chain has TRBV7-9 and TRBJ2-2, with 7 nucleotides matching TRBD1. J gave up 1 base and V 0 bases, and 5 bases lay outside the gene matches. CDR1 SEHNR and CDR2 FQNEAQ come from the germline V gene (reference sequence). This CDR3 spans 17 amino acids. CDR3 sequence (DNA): TGTGCCAGCAGCTTAGCGGGACAGTTTATGAACACCGGGGAGCTGTTTTTT. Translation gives CASSLAGQFMNTGELFF.

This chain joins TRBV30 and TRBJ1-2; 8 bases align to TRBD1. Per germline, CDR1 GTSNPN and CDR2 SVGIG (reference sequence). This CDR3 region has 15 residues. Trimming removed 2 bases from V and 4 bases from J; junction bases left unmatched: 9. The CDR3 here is CAWSSWDRPLYGYTF. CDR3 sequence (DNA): TGTGCCTGGAGTTCTTGGGACAGGCCACTCTATGGCTACACCTTC.

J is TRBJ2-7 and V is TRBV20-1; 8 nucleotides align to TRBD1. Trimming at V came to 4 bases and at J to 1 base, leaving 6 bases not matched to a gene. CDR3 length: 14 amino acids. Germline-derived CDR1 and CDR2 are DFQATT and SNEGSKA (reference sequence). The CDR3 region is CSAIPGQASYEQYF. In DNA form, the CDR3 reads TGCAGTGCTATACCGGGACAGGCGTCCTACGAGCAGTACTTC.

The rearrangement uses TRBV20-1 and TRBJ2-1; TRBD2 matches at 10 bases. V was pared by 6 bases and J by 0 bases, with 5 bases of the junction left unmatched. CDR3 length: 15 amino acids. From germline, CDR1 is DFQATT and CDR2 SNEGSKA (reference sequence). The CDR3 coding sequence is TGCAGTGCCATACTAGCGGGAAACTCCTACAATGAGCAGTTCTTC. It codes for CSAILAGNSYNEQFF.

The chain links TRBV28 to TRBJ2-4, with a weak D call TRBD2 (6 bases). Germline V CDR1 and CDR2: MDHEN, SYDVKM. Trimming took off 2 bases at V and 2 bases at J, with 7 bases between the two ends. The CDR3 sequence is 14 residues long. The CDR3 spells CASSLGGSKNIQYF. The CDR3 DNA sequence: TGTGCCAGCAGTTTAGGAGGGTCCAAAAACATTCAGTACTTC.

The CDR3 protein is CASSALEGGDRTQYF. In nucleotides, the CDR3 is TGTGCCAGCAGTGCCCTTGAGGGGGGCGATCGGACCCAGTACTTC. The chain employs TRBV6-1 and TRBJ2-5; D may correspond to TRBD1 or TRBD2 (6 bases each). Germline assignment: CDR1 MNHNS and CDR2 SASEGT. There are 15 residues in the CDR3. Trimming took off 4 bases at V and 7 bases at J, with 19 bases between the two ends.

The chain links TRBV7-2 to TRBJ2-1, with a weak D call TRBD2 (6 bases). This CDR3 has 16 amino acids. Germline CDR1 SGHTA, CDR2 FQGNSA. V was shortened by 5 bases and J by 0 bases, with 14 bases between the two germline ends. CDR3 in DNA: TGTGCCAGCAGCCGCTCGGGAGATCACTCCTACAATGAGCAGTTCTTC. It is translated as CASSRSGDHSYNEQFF.

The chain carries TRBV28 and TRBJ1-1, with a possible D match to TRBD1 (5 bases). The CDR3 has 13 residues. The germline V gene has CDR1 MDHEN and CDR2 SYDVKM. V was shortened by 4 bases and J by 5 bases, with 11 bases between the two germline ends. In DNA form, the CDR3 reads TGTGCCAGCAGTTCTTTGGGGACTACTGAAGCTTTCTTT. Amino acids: CASSSLGTTEAFF.

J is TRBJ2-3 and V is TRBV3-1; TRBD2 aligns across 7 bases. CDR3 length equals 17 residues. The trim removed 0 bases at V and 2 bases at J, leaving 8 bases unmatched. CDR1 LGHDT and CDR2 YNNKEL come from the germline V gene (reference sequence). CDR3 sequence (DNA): TGTGCCAGCAGCCAAGATTGGGGGGGAGAGTTCACAGATACGCAGTATTTT. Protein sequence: CASSQDWGGEFTDTQYF.

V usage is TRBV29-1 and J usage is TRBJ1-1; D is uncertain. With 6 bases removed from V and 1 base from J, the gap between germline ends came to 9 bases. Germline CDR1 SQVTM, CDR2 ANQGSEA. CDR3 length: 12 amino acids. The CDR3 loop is CSVKDKNTEAFF. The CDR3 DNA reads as TGCAGCGTCAAAGACAAGAACACTGAAGCTTTCTTT.

The CDR3 sequence is CASTETTQGLKYF. The CDR3 DNA is TGTGCCAGCACCGAAACCACCCAGGGTCTAAAGTACTTC. This chain connects TRBV11-2 to TRBJ2-5; D is possibly TRBD1 (5 bases). V shed 7 bases and J shed 12 bases, with 21 bases lying between them. Germline CDR1 and CDR2: SGHAT and FQNNGV. CDR3 size: 13 residues. Full variable domain (remainder filled in from reference TRBV11-2 and TRBJ2-5): EAGVAQSPRYKIIEKRQSVAFWCNPISGHATLYWYQQILGQGPKLLIQFQNNGVVDDSQLPKDRFSAERLKGVDSTLKIQPAKLEDSAVYLCASTETTQGLKYFGPGTRLLVL.

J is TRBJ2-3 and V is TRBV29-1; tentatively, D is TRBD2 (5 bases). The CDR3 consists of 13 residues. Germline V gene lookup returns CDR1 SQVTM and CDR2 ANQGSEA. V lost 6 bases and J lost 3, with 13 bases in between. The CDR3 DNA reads TGCAGCGTCCGACTACCTTTTACAGATACGCAGTATTTT. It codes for CSVRLPFTDTQYF.

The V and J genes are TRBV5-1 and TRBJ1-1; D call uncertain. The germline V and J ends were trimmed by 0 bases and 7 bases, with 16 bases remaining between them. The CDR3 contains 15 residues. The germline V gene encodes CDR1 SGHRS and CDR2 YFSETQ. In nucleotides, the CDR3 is TGCGCCAGCAGCTTGGAATCAAACAGAGGTGGTGAAGCTTTCTTT. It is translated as CASSLESNRGGEAFF.

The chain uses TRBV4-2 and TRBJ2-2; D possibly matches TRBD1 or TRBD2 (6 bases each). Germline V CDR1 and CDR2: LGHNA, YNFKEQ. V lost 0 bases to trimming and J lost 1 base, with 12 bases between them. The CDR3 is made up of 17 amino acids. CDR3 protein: CASSQETGAVNTGELFF. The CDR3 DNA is TGTGCCAGCAGCCAAGAGACGGGGGCGGTGAACACCGGGGAGCTGTTTTTT.

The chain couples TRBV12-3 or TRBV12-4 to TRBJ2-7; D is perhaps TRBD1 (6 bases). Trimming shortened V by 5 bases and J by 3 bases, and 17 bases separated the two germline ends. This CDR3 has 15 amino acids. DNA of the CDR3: TGTGCCAGCAGTGCCAGTCAAGGGGGACGCTACGAGCAGTACTTC. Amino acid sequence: CASSASQGGRYEQYF.

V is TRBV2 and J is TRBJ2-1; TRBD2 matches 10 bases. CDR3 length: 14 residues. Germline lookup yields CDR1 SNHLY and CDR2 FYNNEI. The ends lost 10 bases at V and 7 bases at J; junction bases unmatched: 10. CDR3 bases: TGTGCCACCAAGCAGCGGGAGGGCCAAAATGAGCAGTTCTTC. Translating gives CATKQREGQNEQFF. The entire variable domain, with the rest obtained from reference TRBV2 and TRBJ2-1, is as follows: EPEVTQTPSHQVTQMGQEVILRCVPISNHLYFYWYRQILGQKVEFLVSFYNNEISEKSEIFDDQFSVERPDGSNFTLKIRSTKLEDSAMYFCATKQREGQNEQFFGPGTRLTVL.

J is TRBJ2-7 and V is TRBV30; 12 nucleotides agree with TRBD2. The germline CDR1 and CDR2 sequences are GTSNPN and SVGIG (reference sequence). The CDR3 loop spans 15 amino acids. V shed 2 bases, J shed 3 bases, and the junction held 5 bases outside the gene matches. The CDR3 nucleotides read TGTGCCTGGAGTAGGGGGACTAGCGGGTTCTACGAGCAGTACTTC. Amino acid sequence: CAWSRGTSGFYEQYF.

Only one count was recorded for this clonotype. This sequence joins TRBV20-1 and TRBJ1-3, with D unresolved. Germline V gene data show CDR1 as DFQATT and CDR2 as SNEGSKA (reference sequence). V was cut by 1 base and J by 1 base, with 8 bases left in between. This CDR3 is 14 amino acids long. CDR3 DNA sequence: TGCAGTGCTAGAGGACTTAGGTCTGGAAACACCATATATTTT. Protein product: CSARGLRSGNTIYF.

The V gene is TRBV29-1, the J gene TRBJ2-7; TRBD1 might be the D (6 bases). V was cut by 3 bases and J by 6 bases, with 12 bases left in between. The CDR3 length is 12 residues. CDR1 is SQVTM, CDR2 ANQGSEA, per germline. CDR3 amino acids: CSVEGTRGEQYF. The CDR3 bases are TGCAGCGTTGAGGGGACCAGGGGCGAGCAGTACTTC.

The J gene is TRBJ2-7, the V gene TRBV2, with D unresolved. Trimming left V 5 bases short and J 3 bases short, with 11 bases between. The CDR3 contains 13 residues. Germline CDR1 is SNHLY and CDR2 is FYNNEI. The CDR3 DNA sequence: TGTGCCAGCAGTCACAACACCGGCTACGAGCAGTACTTC. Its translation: CASSHNTGYEQYF.

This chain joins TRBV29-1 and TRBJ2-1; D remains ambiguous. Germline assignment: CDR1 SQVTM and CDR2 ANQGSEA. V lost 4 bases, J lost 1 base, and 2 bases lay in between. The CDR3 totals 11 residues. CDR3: CSVGSYNEQFF. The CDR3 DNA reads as TGCAGCGTTGGGTCCTACAATGAGCAGTTCTTC.

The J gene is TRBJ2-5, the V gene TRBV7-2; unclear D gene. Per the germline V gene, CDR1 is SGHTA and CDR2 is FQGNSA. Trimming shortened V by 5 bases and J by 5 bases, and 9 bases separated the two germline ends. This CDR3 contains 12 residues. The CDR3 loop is CASSPPWETQYF. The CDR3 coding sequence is TGTGCCAGCAGCCCCCCGTGGGAGACCCAGTACTTC.